The source of this T cell receptor beta chain is a study of human T cells and chemical hapten exposure. The overall study: Alopecia areata, totalis or universalis was found in mostly female patients.

TCRdb re-analysed the RACE reads in MiXCR, keeping a single row per CDR3 protein. The table shows tens of thousands of distinct CDR3 sequences, with around 10% occurring only once. Whole-study findings and limits: In comparison with controls, expanded TCRs gave rise to a significantly larger number of large CDR3 similarity clusters.

The time point: patch test 2, 6 weeks after DPC sensitization. The treatment: therapeutic diphenylcyclopropenone sensitization with weekly scalp DPC. In regard to this clonotype: What it recognizes is unknown.

The clonotype originates from a woman in her 50s with alopecia areata. Some clones in this sample may be carry-over from other donors' samples. The starting material was whole blood, obtained in connection with sensitization to the hapten diphenylcyclopropenone (DPC).

In DNA form, the CDR3 reads TGCGCCAGCAGCCAAGATAGGGGCCAGGGGATGCCAGATACGCAGTATTTT. Residues: CASSQDRGQGMPDTQYF. The genes are TRBV4-1 and TRBJ2-3; D perhaps matches TRBD1 (6 bases). Looked up from germline, CDR1 is MGHRA and CDR2 is YSYEKL. V was shortened by 0 bases and J by 4 bases, with 17 bases between the two germline ends. The CDR3 runs to 17 residues.